Sequencing of this T cell receptor beta chain was carried out in a study of control samples from healthy donors and cancer patients. Sequenced by immunoSEQ multiplex PCR; TCRdb stores in-frame clones only, minus some. The data contain approximately 60,000 clones, roughly 90% of them singletons. The clonotype comes from a young man with colorectal cancer. Sequenced input: PBMCs.

The CDR3 is CATSLGQGSYEQYV. CDR3 nucleotide sequence: TGTGCCACCAGCCTAGGTCAGGGTTCCTACGAGCAGTACGTC. This chain uses TRBV15 with TRBJ2-7; D is possibly TRBD1 (5 bases). Germline loops: CDR1 LNHNV, CDR2 YYDKDF (reference sequence). The V gene lost 5 bases and the J gene lost 1 base, with 12 bases spanning the gap. CDR3 size: 14 residues.